The T cell receptor (beta chain) described here comes from a study of cytotoxic CD8 clonotypes in ibrutinib-treated CLL. Background on the study: Of the patients, 11 were relapsed/refractory, over 14 treatment-naive and 17 IGHV unmutated. Complete response was seen in 2 patients and partial in approximately 25; approximately 12 progressed and 14 stayed remitted after a median roughly 70 months.

Worth noting for this clone: The antigen is unknown.

Study-wide findings and caveats: Clonality went up at the time of ibrutinib response, stayed stable in sustained remission, and later dropped back toward its baseline level at progression.

TCRdb's table, derived via immunoSEQ multiplex PCR, lists solely in-frame clones and lacks some. The sample yields 250,000 to 350,000 clones, 65% to 85% seen once. This CDR3 is 14 amino acids long. Germline V gene data show CDR1 as SGHTA and CDR2 as FQGNSA. Trimming pared 1 base from V and 8 bases from J, leaving 12 bases between. The V and J genes are TRBV7-2 and TRBJ1-3; D is possibly TRBD1 (5 bases). The receptor comes from a human donor with chronic lymphocytic leukemia. The sequencing used PBMCs, collected at disease progression, from a patient treated with ibrutinib. Here the CDR3 reads CASSLVEGRDTIYF. DNA of the CDR3: TGTGCCAGCAGCTTAGTAGAGGGACGGGACACCATATATTTT.